The T cell receptor beta chain under discussion was sequenced for a study of blood T cell repertoires in COVID-19. Looking at the study overall: The samples span acute and convalescent COVID-19 from the United States, Italy and Spain. Sources were T cells, B-cell-depleted T cells, or PBMCs; the material itself was cDNA or gDNA.

In the study's own analysis: Researchers report that nucleated cell counts were estimated from reference gene primer amplification. The table came from immunoSEQ multiplex PCR; TCRdb's copy has only in-frame clones and leaves some out. That table is the source of V, J and clone size, and D and trimming were worked out from the DNA. The table lists some 97,000 clones, about 84% of them singletons. Trimming pared 5 bases from V and 2 bases from J, leaving 9 bases between. Germline-derived CDR1 and CDR2 are KGHSH and LQKENI. There are 13 residues in the CDR3. Material: peripheral blood. This chain connects TRBV18 to TRBJ2-5; TRBD1 might be the D (6 bases). This TCR was recovered from a human donor in a cohort sampled during active COVID-19. This CDR3 is CASSKQGQETQYF. CDR3 nucleotides: TGTGCCAGCTCAAAACAGGGACAAGAGACCCAGTACTTC.